This paragraph reports one T cell receptor (beta chain). CDR3 length equals 16 residues. The V gene end was trimmed by 5 bases and the J gene end by 7 bases; junction bases not matched to a gene: 17. The germline V gene encodes CDR1 DFQATT and CDR2 SNEGSKA (reference sequence). The sample belongs to a study of human T cells and chemical hapten exposure. Time point indicated: patch test 2, 6 weeks after DPC sensitization. Treatment reported: therapeutic diphenylcyclopropenone sensitization with weekly scalp DPC. TCRdb passed the RACE reads through MiXCR, listing each CDR3 protein once. The sample consists of approximately 90,000 distinct CDR3 sequences, 9.5% to 11% of them appearing once.

This specimen consisted of whole blood, obtained in connection with sensitization to the hapten diphenylcyclopropenone (DPC). This receptor was identified in a man between 35 and 55 years old with alopecia areata. Some clones in this sample may be carry-over from other donors' samples. The chain employs TRBV20-1 and TRBJ2-4; 7 nucleotides align to TRBD2. CDR3 region: CSAAPSSGGSRNIQYF. The CDR3, as DNA: TGCAGTGCTGCACCATCTAGTGGCGGGAGTCGGAACATTCAGTACTTC.